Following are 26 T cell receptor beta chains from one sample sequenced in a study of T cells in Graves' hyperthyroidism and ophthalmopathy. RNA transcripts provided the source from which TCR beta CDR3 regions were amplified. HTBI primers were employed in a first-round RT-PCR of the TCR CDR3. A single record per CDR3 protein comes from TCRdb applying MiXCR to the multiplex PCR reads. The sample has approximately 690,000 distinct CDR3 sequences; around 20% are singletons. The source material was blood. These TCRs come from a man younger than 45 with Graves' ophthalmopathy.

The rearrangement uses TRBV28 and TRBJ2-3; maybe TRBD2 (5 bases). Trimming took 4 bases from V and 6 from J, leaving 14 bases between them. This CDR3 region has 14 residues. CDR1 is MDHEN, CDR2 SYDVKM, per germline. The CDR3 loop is CASSSPPRRDTQYF. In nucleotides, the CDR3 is TGTGCCAGCAGTTCCCCACCCCGGAGGGATACGCAGTATTTT.

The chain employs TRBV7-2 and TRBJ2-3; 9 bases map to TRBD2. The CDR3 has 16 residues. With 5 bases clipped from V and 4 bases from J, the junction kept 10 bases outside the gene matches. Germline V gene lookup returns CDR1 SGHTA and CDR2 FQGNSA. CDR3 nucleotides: TGTGCCAGCAGCCCTAGAATAGCGGGAGTACCAGATACGCAGTATTTT. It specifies CASSPRIAGVPDTQYF.

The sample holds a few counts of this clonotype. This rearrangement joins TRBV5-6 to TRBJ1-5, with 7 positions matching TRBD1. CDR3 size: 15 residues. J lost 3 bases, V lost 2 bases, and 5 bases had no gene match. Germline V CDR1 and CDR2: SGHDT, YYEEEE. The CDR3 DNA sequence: TGTGCCAGCAGCTTCGGGACAGCACCCAATCAGCCCCAGCATTTT. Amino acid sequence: CASSFGTAPNQPQHF.

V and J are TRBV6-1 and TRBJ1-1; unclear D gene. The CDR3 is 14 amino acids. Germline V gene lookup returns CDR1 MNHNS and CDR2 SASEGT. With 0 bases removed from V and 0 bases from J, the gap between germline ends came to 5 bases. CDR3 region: CASSEAKVNTEAFF. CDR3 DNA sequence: TGTGCCAGCAGTGAAGCAAAGGTGAACACTGAAGCTTTCTTT.

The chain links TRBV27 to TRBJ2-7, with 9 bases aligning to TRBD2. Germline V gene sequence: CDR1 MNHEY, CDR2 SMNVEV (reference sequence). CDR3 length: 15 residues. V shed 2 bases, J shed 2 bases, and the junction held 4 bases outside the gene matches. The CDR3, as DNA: TGTGCCAGCAGTTTAGTAGCGGGGGCTGCCTACGAGCAGTACTTC. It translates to CASSLVAGAAYEQYF.

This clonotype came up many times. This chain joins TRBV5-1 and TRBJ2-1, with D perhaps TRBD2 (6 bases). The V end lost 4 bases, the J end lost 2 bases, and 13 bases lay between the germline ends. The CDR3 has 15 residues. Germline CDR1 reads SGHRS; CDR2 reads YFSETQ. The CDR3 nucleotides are TGCGCCAGCAGCATGGGGAGGAAAACCTACAATGAGCAGTTCTTC. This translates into CASSMGRKTYNEQFF.

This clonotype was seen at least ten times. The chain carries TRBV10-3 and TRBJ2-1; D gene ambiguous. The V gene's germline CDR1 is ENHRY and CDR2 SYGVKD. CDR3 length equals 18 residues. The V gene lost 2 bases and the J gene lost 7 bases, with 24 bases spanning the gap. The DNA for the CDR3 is TGTGCCATCAGTGAGACCCCACCCGTCGACCCCGGATCTAATGAGCAGTTCTTC. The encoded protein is CAISETPPVDPGSNEQFF.

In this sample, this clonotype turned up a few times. The CDR3 coding sequence is TGTGCCAGCAGTTTCCGGGACAGGGACCCGAAGGACACCGGGGAGCTGTTTTTT. Translated, it gives CASSFRDRDPKDTGELFF. The rearrangement uses TRBV28 and TRBJ2-2; 9 bases agree with TRBD1. This CDR3 contains 18 residues. Looked up from germline, CDR1 is MDHEN and CDR2 is SYDVKM. The J segment lost 3 bases and the V segment lost 3 bases, leaving 11 bases of the junction unmatched.

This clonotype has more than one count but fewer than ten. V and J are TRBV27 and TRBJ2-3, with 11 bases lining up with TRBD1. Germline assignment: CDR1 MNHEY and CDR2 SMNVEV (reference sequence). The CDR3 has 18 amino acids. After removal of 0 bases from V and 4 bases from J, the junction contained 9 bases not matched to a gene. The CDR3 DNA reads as TGTGCCAGCAGTTTATCGATCGGACAGGGGGCTTTCGCAGATACGCAGTATTTT. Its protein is CASSLSIGQGAFADTQYF.

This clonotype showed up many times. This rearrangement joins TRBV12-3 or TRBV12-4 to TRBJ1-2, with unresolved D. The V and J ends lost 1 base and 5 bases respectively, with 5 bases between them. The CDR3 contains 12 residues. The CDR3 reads CASSLGRYGYTF. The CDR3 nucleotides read TGTGCCAGCAGTTTAGGGCGATATGGCTACACCTTC.

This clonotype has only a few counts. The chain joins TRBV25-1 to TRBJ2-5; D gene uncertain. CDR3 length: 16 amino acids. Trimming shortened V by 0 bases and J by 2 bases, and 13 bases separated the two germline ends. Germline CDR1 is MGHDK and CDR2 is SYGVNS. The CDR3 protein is CASSEYQRQSQETQYF. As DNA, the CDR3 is TGTGCCAGCAGTGAATATCAGCGCCAAAGTCAAGAGACCCAGTACTTC.

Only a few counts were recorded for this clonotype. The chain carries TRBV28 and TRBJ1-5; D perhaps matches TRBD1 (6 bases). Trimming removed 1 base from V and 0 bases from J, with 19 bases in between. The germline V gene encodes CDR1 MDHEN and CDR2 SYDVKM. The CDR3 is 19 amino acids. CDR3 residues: CASSLYSYRDLDSNQPQHF. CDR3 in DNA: TGTGCCAGCAGTTTATATTCGTACAGGGATTTGGATAGCAATCAGCCCCAGCATTTT.

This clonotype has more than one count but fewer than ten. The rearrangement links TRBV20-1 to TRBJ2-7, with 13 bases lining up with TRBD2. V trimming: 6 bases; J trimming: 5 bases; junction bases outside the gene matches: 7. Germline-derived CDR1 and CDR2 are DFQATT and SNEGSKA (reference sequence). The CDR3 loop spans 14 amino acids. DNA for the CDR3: TGCAGTGCCCGACTAGCGGGAGGTACGAACGAGCAGTACTTC. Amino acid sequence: CSARLAGGTNEQYF.

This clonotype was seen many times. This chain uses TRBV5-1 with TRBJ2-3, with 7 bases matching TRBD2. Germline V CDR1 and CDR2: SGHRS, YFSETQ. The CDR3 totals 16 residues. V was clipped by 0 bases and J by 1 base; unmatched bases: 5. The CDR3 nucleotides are TGCGCCAGCAGCTTGGGTTCTAGCGGAGGCACAGATACGCAGTATTTT. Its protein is CASSLGSSGGTDTQYF.

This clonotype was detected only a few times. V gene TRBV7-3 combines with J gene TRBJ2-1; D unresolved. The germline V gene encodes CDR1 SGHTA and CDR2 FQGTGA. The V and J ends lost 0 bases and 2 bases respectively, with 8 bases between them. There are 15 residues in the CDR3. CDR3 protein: CASSLTPSPYNEQFF. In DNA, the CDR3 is TGTGCCAGCAGCTTAACTCCGAGTCCCTACAATGAGCAGTTCTTC.

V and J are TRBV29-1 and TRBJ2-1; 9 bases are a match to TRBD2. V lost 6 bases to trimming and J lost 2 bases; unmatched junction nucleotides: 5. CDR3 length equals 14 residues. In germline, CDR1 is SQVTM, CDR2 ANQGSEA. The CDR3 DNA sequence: TGCAGCGTCGCTGCTAGCGGGACCTACAATGAGCAGTTCTTC. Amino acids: CSVAASGTYNEQFF.

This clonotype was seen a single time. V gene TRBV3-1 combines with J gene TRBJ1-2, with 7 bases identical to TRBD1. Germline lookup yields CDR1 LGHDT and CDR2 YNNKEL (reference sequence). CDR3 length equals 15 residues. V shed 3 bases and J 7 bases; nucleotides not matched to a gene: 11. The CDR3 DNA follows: TGTGCCAGCAGCCACTTCGGGCAGGGGGGTTTTGGCTACACCTTC. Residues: CASSHFGQGGFGYTF. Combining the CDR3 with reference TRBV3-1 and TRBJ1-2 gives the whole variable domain DTAVSQTPKYLVTQMGNDKSIKCEQNLGHDTMYWYKQDSKKFLKIMFSYNNKELIINETVPNRFSPKSPDKAHLNLHINSLELGDSAVYFCASSHFGQGGFGYTFGSGTRLTVV.

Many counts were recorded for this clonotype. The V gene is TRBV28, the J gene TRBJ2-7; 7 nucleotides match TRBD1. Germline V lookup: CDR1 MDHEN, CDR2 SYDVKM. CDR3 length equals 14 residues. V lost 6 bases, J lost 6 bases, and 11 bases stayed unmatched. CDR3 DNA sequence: TGTGCCAGCAGACCACAGGGGAAAGTTGGCGAGCAGTACTTC. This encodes CASRPQGKVGEQYF.

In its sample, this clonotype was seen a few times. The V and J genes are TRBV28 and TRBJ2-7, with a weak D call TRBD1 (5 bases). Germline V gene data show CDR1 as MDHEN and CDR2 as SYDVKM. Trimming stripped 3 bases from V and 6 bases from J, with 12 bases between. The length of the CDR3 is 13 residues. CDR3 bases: TGTGCCAGCAGTTTCATAGGGGCCCCCGAGCAGTACTTC. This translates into CASSFIGAPEQYF.

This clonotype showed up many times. The CDR3 nucleotides read TGTGCCAGCAGCTTAGCCATCCCTGAGCAGTTCTTC. It yields the protein CASSLAIPEQFF. The rearrangement uses TRBV11-2 and TRBJ2-1; D call uncertain. CDR1 SGHAT and CDR2 FQNNGV come from the germline V gene. CDR3 length: 12 residues. V was clipped by 1 base and J by 9 bases, with 7 bases between them.

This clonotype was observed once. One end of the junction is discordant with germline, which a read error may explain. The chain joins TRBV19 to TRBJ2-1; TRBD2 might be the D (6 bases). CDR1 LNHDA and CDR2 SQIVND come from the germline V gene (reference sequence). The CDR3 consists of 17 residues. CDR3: CATRPQNGRVIYDEQFF. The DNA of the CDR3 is TGTGCCACCCGCCCCCAAAACGGGAGAGTAATCTACGATGAGCAGTTCTTC.

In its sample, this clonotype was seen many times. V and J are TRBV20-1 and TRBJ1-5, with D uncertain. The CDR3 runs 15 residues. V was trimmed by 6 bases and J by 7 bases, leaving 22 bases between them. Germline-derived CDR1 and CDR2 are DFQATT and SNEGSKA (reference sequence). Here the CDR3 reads CSATQVRGRQQPQHF. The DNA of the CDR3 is TGCAGTGCCACCCAGGTCAGAGGAAGACAACAGCCCCAGCATTTT.

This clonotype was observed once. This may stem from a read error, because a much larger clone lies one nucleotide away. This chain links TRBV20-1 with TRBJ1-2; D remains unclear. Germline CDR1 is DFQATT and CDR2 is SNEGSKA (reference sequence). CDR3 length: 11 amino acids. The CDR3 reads CGAAVAAFYTF. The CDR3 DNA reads TGCGGTGCAGCGGTGGCGGCGTTTTACACCTTC.

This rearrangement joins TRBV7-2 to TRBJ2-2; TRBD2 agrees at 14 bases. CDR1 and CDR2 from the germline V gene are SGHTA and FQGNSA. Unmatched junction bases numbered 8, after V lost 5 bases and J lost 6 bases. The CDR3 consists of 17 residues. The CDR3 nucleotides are TGTGCCAGCAGCCCCGGGACTAGCGGGAGAAGGGCCGGGGAGCTGTTTTTT. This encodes CASSPGTSGRRAGELFF.

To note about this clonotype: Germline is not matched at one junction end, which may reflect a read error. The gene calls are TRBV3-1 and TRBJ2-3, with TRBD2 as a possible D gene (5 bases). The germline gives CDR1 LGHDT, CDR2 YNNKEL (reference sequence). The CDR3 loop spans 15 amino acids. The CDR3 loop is CAGSQRRKPTDTQYF. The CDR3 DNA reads TGTGCCGGCAGCCAGAGGAGGAAGCCCACAGATACGCAGTATTTT.

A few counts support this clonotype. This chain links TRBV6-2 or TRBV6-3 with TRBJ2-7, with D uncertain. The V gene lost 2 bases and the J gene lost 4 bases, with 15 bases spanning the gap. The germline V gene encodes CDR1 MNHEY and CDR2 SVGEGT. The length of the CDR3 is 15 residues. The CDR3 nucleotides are TGTGCCAGCAGTTACGCAGCCTGGGGATCTTACGAGCAGTACTTC. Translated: CASSYAAWGSYEQYF.